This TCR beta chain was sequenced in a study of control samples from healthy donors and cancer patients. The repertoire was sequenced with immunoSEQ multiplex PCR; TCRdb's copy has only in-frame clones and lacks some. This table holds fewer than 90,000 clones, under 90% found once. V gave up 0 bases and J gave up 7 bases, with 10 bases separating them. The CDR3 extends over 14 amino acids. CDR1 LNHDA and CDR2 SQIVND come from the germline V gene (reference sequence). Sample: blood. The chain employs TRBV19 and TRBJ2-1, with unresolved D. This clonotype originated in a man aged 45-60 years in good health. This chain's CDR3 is CASSIDLVPNEQFF. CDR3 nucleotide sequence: TGTGCCAGTAGTATAGATCTGGTCCCTAATGAGCAGTTCTTC.